Presented here are 2 T cell receptor beta chains from one specimen sequenced in a study of shared clonotypes between healthy human individuals (dated by TCRdb to 2018 to 2021). The method was the immunoSEQ multiplex PCR assay. TCRdb obtained this table from immuneACCESS and retained in-frame rearrangements with V and J assigned. These tables miss some clones; where compared with another copy, unresolved V genes account for less than half of the shortfall, and the remainder is unexplained. Here the sample has around 510,000 clones; just over 75% occur a single time. The leading ten clones occupy more than 10% of the sample. The specimen was PBMCs. Every receptor here comes from a woman in her 40s in good health. Some clones in this sample may be carry-over from other donors' samples.

The chain uses TRBV29-1 and TRBJ2-7; D is uncertain. This CDR3 is built from 13 residues. The germline gives CDR1 SQVTM, CDR2 ANQGSEA. The V gene lost 0 bases and the J gene lost 0 bases, with 6 bases spanning the gap. CDR3 in amino acids: CSVEDPSSYEQYF. For the CDR3, the DNA is TGCAGCGTTGAAGATCCAAGCTCCTACGAGCAGTACTTC.

This clone was recorded at least ten times. This chain connects TRBV6-4 to TRBJ2-3; 8 positions match TRBD2. Looked up from germline, CDR1 is MRHNA and CDR2 is SNTAGT. The J segment lost 2 bases and the V segment lost 5 bases, leaving 3 bases of the junction unmatched. The CDR3 consists of 14 residues. The chain's CDR3 is CASSPSGLTDTQYF. The CDR3 DNA sequence: TGTGCCAGCAGTCCTAGCGGGCTCACAGATACGCAGTATTTT.